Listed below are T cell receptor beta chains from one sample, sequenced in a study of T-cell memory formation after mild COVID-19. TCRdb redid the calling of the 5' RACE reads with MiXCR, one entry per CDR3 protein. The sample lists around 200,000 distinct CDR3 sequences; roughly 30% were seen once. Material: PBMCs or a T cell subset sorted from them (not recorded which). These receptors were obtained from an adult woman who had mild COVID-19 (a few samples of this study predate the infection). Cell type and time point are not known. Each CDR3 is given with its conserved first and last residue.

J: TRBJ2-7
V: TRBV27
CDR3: CASSLSMWDSEQYF

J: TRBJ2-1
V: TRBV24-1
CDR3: CATSRGRKGYNEQFF

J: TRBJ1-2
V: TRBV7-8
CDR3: CASSPWGPTWGYTF

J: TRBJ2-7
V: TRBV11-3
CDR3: CASSLIKDSFYEQYF

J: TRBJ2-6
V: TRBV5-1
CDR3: CASSFSFGSGANVLTF

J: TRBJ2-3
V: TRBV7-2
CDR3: CASSLAGVRDTQYF

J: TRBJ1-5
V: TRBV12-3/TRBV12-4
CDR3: CASSFGSPNEPQHF

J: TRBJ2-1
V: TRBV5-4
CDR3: CASRGQGSYNEQFF

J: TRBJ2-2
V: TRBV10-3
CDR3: CAAIPHLAGVYTGELFF

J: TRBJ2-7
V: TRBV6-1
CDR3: CASSDENSGGGYEQYF

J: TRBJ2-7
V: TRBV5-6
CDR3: CASSSGGAPYEQYF

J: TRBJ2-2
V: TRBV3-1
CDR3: CASSHEGTARANTGELFF

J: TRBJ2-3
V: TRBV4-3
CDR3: CASSQVKGSGRAGTQYF

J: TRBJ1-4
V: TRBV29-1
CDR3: CSVSGPNEKLFF

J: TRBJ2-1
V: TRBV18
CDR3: CASSPNQGDEQFF

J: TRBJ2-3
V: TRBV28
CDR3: CASSSFLGWHKDTQYF

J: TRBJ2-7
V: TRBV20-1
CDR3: CSASRDRGIEQYF

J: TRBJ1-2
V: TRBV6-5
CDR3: CASSYLGDRDPYGYTF

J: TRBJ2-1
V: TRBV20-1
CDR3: CSAMKLDYNEQFF

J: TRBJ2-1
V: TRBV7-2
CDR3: CASSQFSGTSGTRYNEQFF

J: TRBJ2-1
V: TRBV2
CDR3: CASSDREQFF

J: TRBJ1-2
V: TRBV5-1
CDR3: CASSLARGNYGYTF

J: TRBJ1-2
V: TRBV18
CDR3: CASSHQDSGYGYTF

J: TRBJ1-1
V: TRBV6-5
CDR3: CASRTPTDGEAFF

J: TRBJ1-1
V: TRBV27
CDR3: CASSLLGGGTEAFF

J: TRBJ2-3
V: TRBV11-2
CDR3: CASERAGTDTQYF

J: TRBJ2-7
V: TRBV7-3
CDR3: CASSLYPQSYEQYF

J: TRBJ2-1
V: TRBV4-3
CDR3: CASSLPPMGGNYNEQFF

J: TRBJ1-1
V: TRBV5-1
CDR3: CASSLDRGRSFRAFF

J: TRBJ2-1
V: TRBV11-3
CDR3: CASSLGPLGQFF

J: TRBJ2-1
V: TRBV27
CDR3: CASSRDRGVGYNEQFF

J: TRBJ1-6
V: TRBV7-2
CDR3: CASSPRPLSSPLHF

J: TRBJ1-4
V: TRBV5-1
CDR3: CASSIGTGTTTNEKLFF

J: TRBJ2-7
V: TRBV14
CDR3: CASSLRNDRRGLGEQYF

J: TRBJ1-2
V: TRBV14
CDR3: CASSPMAGLQGRYTF